This T cell receptor (beta chain) stems from a study of response to subunit inactivated influenza vaccine (dated by TCRdb to the late 2010s). Notes on the research overall: To follow how T cells responded to a trivalent subunit inactivated influenza vaccine, the researchers relied on deep quantitative profiling of the T cell receptor repertoire.

This clonotype appeared a few times. Its recognized antigen is unknown. Base qualities are not at hand, and no much larger clone is one base apart. What the authors observed across the whole study: According to the authors, only a limited number of new T cells may be recruited by each seasonal influenza vaccination.

Receptor libraries were prepared by RT-PCR. Sequencing used an Illumina HiSeq 2500. The raw public data were reprocessed by TCRdb itself: fastp quality trimming at Q25, MiXCR clonotype calling, in-frame beta chains only. CDR3 protein sequences are deduplicated, and each keeps its most common genes and DNA. This sample comprises more than 450,000 distinct CDR3 sequences, about 8% of them detected only once. The top ten clones comprise around 13% of the sample. The TCR originated in a man in his fifties or sixties who received an inactivated influenza vaccine. Donor details come from another sample of the same person, matched by shared clones. The sequenced sample was PBMCs from blood, obtained about 23 months after vaccination.

The encoded CDR3 is CASSIQGARTDTQYF. The DNA is TGTGCCAGTAGTATACAAGGGGCCCGCACAGATACGCAGTATTTT. In this chain, TRBV19 is recombined with TRBJ2-3; tentative D gene TRBD1, with 5 bases matching. Cut back by 2 bases and 1 base, the V and J ends lie 10 bases apart. The germline V gene (reference sequence) supplies CDR1 LNHDA and CDR2 SQIVND. The CDR3 goes from the cysteine to the phenylalanine over 15 residues. Only CDR3 DNA is held: 45 bases, read in frame from base 1.